Listed below are T cell receptor beta chains from one sample, sequenced in a study of blood T cell repertoires in COVID-19. Using immunoSEQ multiplex PCR, the repertoire was profiled, and TCRdb retains in-frame clones only, with some absent. The sample lists 430,000 or so clones, 70% to 90% occurring once. Sequenced material: PBMCs or T cells enriched from blood (not recorded which). All receptors derive from a woman aged 18 to 35 who had been exposed to COVID-19. CDR3s include the opening cysteine and the closing phenylalanine or tryptophan. The D gene is left open where the match is weak. Clone size is stated in some rows and not others, as once, few, many or a class when expanded.

CDR3: CASSLAYRADTQYF
length: 14
V: TRBV7-8
J: TRBJ2-3
size: .
D: .

CDR3: CASSGTGRGNQPQHF
length: 15
V: TRBV25-1
J: TRBJ1-5
size: .
D: .

CDR3: CASSPRGGGVHNEQFF
length: 16
V: TRBV7-2
J: TRBJ2-1
size: .
D: TRBD2

CDR3: CASTSGSEQFF
length: 11
V: TRBV6-5
J: TRBJ2-1
size: .
D: .

CDR3: CASSGGLADLETQYF
length: 15
V: TRBV5-1
J: TRBJ2-5
size: .
D: TRBD2

CDR3: CASSQSRQGAYEQYF
length: 15
V: TRBV4-2
J: TRBJ2-7
size: few
D: TRBD1

CDR3: CASSFRGGYVDEQYF
length: 15
V: TRBV13
J: TRBJ2-7
size: .
D: TRBD2

CDR3: CASSLNPRTDLIQETQYF
length: 18
V: TRBV7-3
J: TRBJ2-5
size: .
D: .

CDR3: CASSLTPFRGAGANVLTF
length: 18
V: TRBV7-6
J: TRBJ2-6
size: .
D: TRBD2

CDR3: CASSVGTSGTQETQYF
length: 16
V: TRBV9
J: TRBJ2-5
size: .
D: TRBD2

CDR3: CAWSSGVGEKLFF
length: 13
V: TRBV30
J: TRBJ1-4
size: .
D: .

CDR3: CASSLPGWSTEAFF
length: 14
V: TRBV28
J: TRBJ1-1
size: .
D: .

CDR3: CATSEGQSNWSF
length: 12
V: TRBV24-1
J: TRBJ2-4
size: .
D: TRBD1

CDR3: CASTHRGAGSGSQYF
length: 15
V: TRBV7-2
J: TRBJ2-5
size: .
D: .

CDR3: CSVVPQGALYEQYF
length: 14
V: TRBV29-1
J: TRBJ2-7
size: .
D: TRBD1

CDR3: CASSEVRSNYGYTF
length: 14
V: TRBV2
J: TRBJ1-2
size: .
D: .

CDR3: CASLQGANTEAFF
length: 13
V: TRBV2
J: TRBJ1-1
size: .
D: .

CDR3: CASSTLNTEAFF
length: 12
V: TRBV5-6
J: TRBJ1-1
size: once
D: .

CDR3: CASSLQAGMNTEAFF
length: 15
V: TRBV7-3
J: TRBJ1-1
size: .
D: .

CDR3: CASSLGETYNEQFF
length: 14
V: TRBV5-1
J: TRBJ2-1
size: few
D: .

CDR3: CASSFGEGRANQPQHF
length: 16
V: TRBV11-2
J: TRBJ1-5
size: .
D: .

CDR3: CASSRTSGAPDTQYF
length: 15
V: TRBV5-1
J: TRBJ2-3
size: .
D: TRBD2

CDR3: CASSPGQGPSEQYF
length: 14
V: TRBV28
J: TRBJ2-7
size: .
D: TRBD1

CDR3: CAIRLAGEETQYF
length: 13
V: TRBV10-3
J: TRBJ2-5
size: .
D: TRBD2

CDR3: CASSSQGWGTEAFF
length: 14
V: TRBV7-9
J: TRBJ1-1
size: .
D: .

CDR3: CASSPTTGSEQFF
length: 13
V: TRBV18
J: TRBJ2-1
size: .
D: .

CDR3: CASSAGQGAYGYTF
length: 14
V: TRBV9
J: TRBJ1-2
size: .
D: TRBD1

CDR3: CASSIGLAGESEQYF
length: 15
V: TRBV19
J: TRBJ2-7
size: .
D: TRBD2

CDR3: CASSSQGVAEAFF
length: 13
V: TRBV11-2
J: TRBJ1-1
size: .
D: .

CDR3: CASSFGGAPYEQYF
length: 14
V: TRBV5-1
J: TRBJ2-7
size: .
D: .

CDR3: CASSLGGAGGSYEQYF
length: 16
V: TRBV28
J: TRBJ2-7
size: .
D: TRBD1

CDR3: CASSVQAVSTDTQYF
length: 15
V: TRBV9
J: TRBJ2-3
size: .
D: .

CDR3: CASSGGSGNQPQHF
length: 14
V: TRBV18
J: TRBJ1-5
size: .
D: .

CDR3: CASSDTATSYEQYF
length: 14
V: TRBV2
J: TRBJ2-7
size: .
D: .

CDR3: CASSLAGQGQIF
length: 12
V: TRBV5-5
J: TRBJ1-1
size: .
D: TRBD1

CDR3: CASSPGLFSYEQYF
length: 14
V: TRBV18
J: TRBJ2-7
size: .
D: .

CDR3: CATSRYRDTSYEQYF
length: 15
V: TRBV15
J: TRBJ2-7
size: .
D: .

CDR3: CSVLGGRGTTEKLFF
length: 15
V: TRBV29-1
J: TRBJ1-4
size: .
D: .

CDR3: CASSLPGAGNTIYF
length: 14
V: TRBV5-1
J: TRBJ1-3
size: .
D: .

CDR3: CASSLLAGGQYEQYF
length: 15
V: TRBV7-8
J: TRBJ2-7
size: .
D: TRBD2

CDR3: CASSSTVQSNQPQHF
length: 15
V: TRBV5-5
J: TRBJ1-5
size: .
D: .

CDR3: CASSREPTVGSYTF
length: 14
V: TRBV3-1/TRBV3-2
J: TRBJ1-2
size: .
D: .

CDR3: CASRHRDRAKNIQYF
length: 15
V: TRBV28
J: TRBJ2-4
size: .
D: TRBD1

CDR3: CASSQAPIALEQYF
length: 14
V: TRBV14
J: TRBJ2-7
size: few
D: .

CDR3: CASSADRGGGYTF
length: 13
V: TRBV5-4
J: TRBJ1-2
size: .
D: TRBD1

CDR3: CASSQGSGGARETQYF
length: 16
V: TRBV4-3
J: TRBJ2-5
size: .
D: TRBD2

CDR3: CASSIGTAISYEQYF
length: 15
V: TRBV18
J: TRBJ2-7
size: .
D: TRBD1

CDR3: CASRGTFPGELFF
length: 13
V: TRBV6-5
J: TRBJ2-2
size: once
D: .

CDR3: CATSRRSQGDGYTF
length: 14
V: TRBV15
J: TRBJ1-2
size: .
D: .